This T cell receptor beta chain emerged from a study of blood T cell repertoires in COVID-19. Study details: Samples representing acute and convalescent COVID-19 were sourced from the United States, Italy and Spain. PBMCs, B-cell-depleted T cells, or T cells provided the cDNA or gDNA that made up the material.

The CDR3 is 15 amino acids. The V end was cut by 3 bases, the J end by 3 bases, with 12 bases between. Looked up from germline, CDR1 is SEHNR and CDR2 is FQNEAQ (reference sequence). In the original processing: Amplification of reference gene primers provided the estimated nucleated cell counts. Profiling relied on immunoSEQ multiplex PCR, and the TCRdb table lists in-frame clones only, not all of them. V and J calls plus clone size are reproduced from that table; the DNA served to infer D and trimming. The repertoire has about 39,000 clones, 75% to 90% of them found once; the top ten carry roughly 15%.

The sequenced material came from peripheral blood. This TCR was recovered from a man between 50 and 59 years old with active or convalescent COVID-19. This rearrangement joins TRBV7-9 to TRBJ1-5; TRBD1 is a possible D gene (5 bases). CDR3 in amino acids: CASSFLGGDNQPQHF. Written as DNA, the CDR3 is TGTGCCAGCAGCTTCTTGGGGGGGGACAATCAGCCCCAGCATTTT.